This T cell receptor beta chain appears in the sequencing data of a study of blood T cell repertoires in COVID-19. The wider study: COVID-19 samples, acute and convalescent, were from the United States, Italy and Spain. The analysed material was cDNA or gDNA that came from T cells, B-cell-depleted T cells, or PBMCs.

The V end lost 4 bases, the J end lost 4 bases, and 23 bases lay between the germline ends. Germline assignment: CDR1 MDHEN and CDR2 SYDVKM. The CDR3 consists of 17 residues. In the original workflow: Researchers report that nucleated cell counts were estimated from reference gene primer amplification. Data came from immunoSEQ multiplex PCR; TCRdb stores just in-frame clones and leaves some out. V, J and clone size were drawn from that table, and D and trimming were deduced from the DNA. The data contain approximately 150,000 clones, about 90% of them singletons. The source material was peripheral blood. The V gene is TRBV28, the J gene TRBJ2-7; D is undetermined. The sequence came from a man between 60 and 75 years old with active or convalescent COVID-19. CDR3 sequence: CASSSLAALKHTYEQYF. CDR3 DNA sequence: TGTGCCAGCAGTTCCCTCGCGGCACTCAAACACACATACGAGCAGTACTTC.